This TCR beta chain is drawn from a study of T cell changes during pregnancy in multiple sclerosis (dated by TCRdb to the late 2010s). In terms of the full investigation: The study examined how the T cell repertoire changed over the course of pregnancy in women with multiple sclerosis.

Library preparation was by the immunoSEQ multiplex PCR assay. TCRdb took over this immuneACCESS table, retaining in-frame rearrangements with V and J assigned. Such tables are incomplete; in checked studies, under half of the missing clones stem from an unresolved V gene, and the remainder is unexplained. The sample records around 60,000 clones, under 95% of which are singletons. The top ten clones comprise approximately 0.49% of the sample. The CDR3 sequence holds 13 residues, the cysteine and phenylalanine included. This entry keeps only the CDR3 DNA: 39 bases, framed from base 1. For CDR1 and CDR2, the germline V gene (reference sequence) lists GTSNPN and SVGIG. A distance of 9 bases separates the germline ends of V and J, which lose 0 bases and 4 bases respectively. This clone turned up a few times. Its antigen target is currently unknown. Within one base of it there is no much larger clone, and no base qualities were kept.

This material consisted of CD4+ T cells from peripheral blood mononuclear cells, taken after pregnancy. This TCR was sampled from a female donor in good health, enrolled as a control in a pregnancy study. The V and J genes are TRBV30 and TRBJ1-1, with the D gene not clear enough to name. The CDR3 protein sequence reads: CAWSVQPGTEAFF. The sequence in DNA is TGTGCCTGGAGTGTACAACCGGGCACTGAAGCTTTCTTT.